This T cell receptor beta chain stems from a study of blood T cell repertoires in COVID-19. Study in general: Sites across the United States, Italy and Spain contributed samples from acute and convalescent COVID-19.

Assay: immunoSEQ multiplex PCR; the TCRdb copy retains only in-frame clones and omits some. The repertoire holds nearly 350,000 clones, with around 90% as singletons. The CDR3 extends over 17 amino acids. Trimming took 0 bases from V and 8 from J; bases not matched to a gene: 15. In germline, CDR1 is MNHEY, CDR2 SMNVEV (reference sequence). Input material: peripheral blood. The receptor was isolated from a young woman who had recovered from COVID-19. The chain has TRBV27 and TRBJ1-2, with 7 positions matching TRBD1. The CDR3 sequence: CASSLSRTGADLSGYTF. The CDR3 nucleotides are TGTGCCAGCAGTTTATCCCGGACAGGTGCCGACCTCTCCGGCTACACCTTC.